These 21 T cell receptor beta chains originate from one sample sequenced in a study of blood T cells in healthy people across ages. Primed by a sample-barcoded 5' primer and a J-beta primer mix, a second PCR proceeded for 7 to 11 cycles. From the 5' RACE reads, TCRdb called clonotypes with MiXCR, one entry per CDR3 protein. The table has 1.6 million or so distinct CDR3 sequences, about 35% seen once. The sample comprised blood. These receptors originate from a woman aged 30 to 39 in good health.

This clonotype was seen a few times. This chain uses TRBV7-9 with TRBJ1-6; D is uncertain. Deletions cut 0 bases from V and 10 bases from J, with 4 bases between. The CDR3 is 12 amino acids. The V gene's germline CDR1 is SEHNR and CDR2 FQNEAQ (reference sequence). CDR3 region: CASSLARSPLHF. The CDR3 DNA is TGTGCCAGCAGCTTAGCCCGATCACCCCTCCACTTT.

This clonotype was observed a handful of times. The gene calls are TRBV20-1 and TRBJ2-5, with 10 bases identical to TRBD2. CDR1 and CDR2 from the germline V gene are DFQATT and SNEGSKA (reference sequence). The length of the CDR3 is 16 residues. J was trimmed by 6 bases and V by 3 bases; bases with no gene match: 13. In DNA, the CDR3 is TGCAGTGCTAGTCAGCGGGAGGGCCTCTTGGACCAGACCCAGTACTTC. It is translated as CSASQREGLLDQTQYF.

This clonotype was detected a few times. This chain connects TRBV20-1 to TRBJ2-5, with D hard to call. The V and J ends lost 5 bases and 0 bases respectively, with 10 bases between them. Germline CDR1 reads DFQATT; CDR2 reads SNEGSKA (reference sequence). This CDR3 region has 13 residues. This CDR3 reads CSARASNQETQYF. The CDR3, as DNA: TGCAGTGCTCGAGCGAGTAACCAAGAGACCCAGTACTTC.

The table lists this clonotype with a few counts. The genes are TRBV6-6 and TRBJ1-5; TRBD1 matches at 8 bases. V shed 8 bases, J shed 3 bases, and the junction held 9 bases outside the gene matches. The germline V gene has CDR1 MNHNY and CDR2 SVGAGI (reference sequence). The CDR3 is 15 amino acids. Here the CDR3 reads CASSTGTGFNQPQHF. The CDR3 DNA sequence: TGTGCCAGCTCCACCGGGACAGGATTCAATCAGCCCCAGCATTTT.

A few counts support this clonotype. The chain employs TRBV6-1 and TRBJ1-6; D might be TRBD1 (5 bases). Per the germline V gene, CDR1 is MNHNS and CDR2 is SASEGT. Trimming removed 4 bases from V and 7 bases from J, with 14 bases in between. The CDR3 has 15 residues. For the CDR3, the DNA is TGTGCCAGCAGTGGGCGGCAGGGTGGCAATTCACCCCTCCACTTT. It specifies CASSGRQGGNSPLHF.

This rearrangement joins TRBV30 to TRBJ2-6, with D unclear. This CDR3 region has 14 residues. V was clipped by 5 bases and J by 0 bases, with 8 bases between them. Germline-derived CDR1 and CDR2 are GTSNPN and SVGIG (reference sequence). CDR3 sequence: CAWDVGSGANVLTF. In DNA, the CDR3 is TGTGCCTGGGACGTCGGCTCTGGGGCCAACGTCCTGACTTTC.

CDR3 sequence: CASSPFGVYEQYF. Here the CDR3 DNA reads TGTGCCAGCTCACCCTTCGGTGTATACGAGCAGTACTTC. This chain connects TRBV18 to TRBJ2-7; D uncertain. The ends were cut back, 3 bases at V and 4 bases at J, with 10 bases in the middle. Germline V gene data show CDR1 as KGHSH and CDR2 as LQKENI. The CDR3 totals 13 residues.

V gene TRBV7-9 combines with J gene TRBJ1-4; D uncertain. The CDR3 runs 16 residues. V lost 1 base, J lost 8 bases, and 17 bases lay in between. Germline CDR1 is SEHNR and CDR2 is FQNEAQ (reference sequence). The CDR3 DNA follows: TGTGCCAGCAGCTTAGAAGCCGGCCCCTTGGGGGAAAAACTGTTTTTT. This encodes CASSLEAGPLGEKLFF.

Only a few counts were recorded for this clonotype. The rearrangement uses TRBV21-1 and TRBJ2-7; the table's D gene call, TRBD2, was not cross checked with the DNA. TRBV21-1 is a pseudogene locus. There are 17 residues in the CDR3. The DNA for the CDR3 is TGTGCCAGCAGCAAAGAGCTCGGGACTACCAAAGGTTACGAGCAGTACTTC. Amino acids: CASSKELGTTKGYEQYF.

The chain carries TRBV7-8 and TRBJ2-7; TRBD2 matches 13 bases. CDR3 length: 14 amino acids. Losses at the gene ends were 7 bases for V and 6 bases for J; bases not matched to a gene: 6. Germline V CDR1 and CDR2: SGHVS, FQNEAQ. CDR3 bases: TGTGCCAGCAACAGAGGACTAGCGGGAGTCGAGCAGTACTTC. Its translation: CASNRGLAGVEQYF.

J is TRBJ2-3 and V is TRBV10-3; TRBD1 agrees at 7 bases. Germline-derived CDR1 and CDR2 are ENHRY and SYGVKD. The CDR3 extends over 15 amino acids. The V and J ends lost 4 bases and 2 bases, in that order; junction bases with no gene match: 6. CDR3 DNA: TGTGCCATCAGTGCCAGACAGGGAATCACAGATACGCAGTATTTT. Protein: CAISARQGITDTQYF.

This clonotype was counted only a few times. The rearrangement joins TRBV2 to TRBJ1-5; a weak D match, TRBD1 (5 bases). There are 14 residues in the CDR3. CDR1 is SNHLY, CDR2 FYNNEI, per germline. V was trimmed by 8 bases and J by 0 bases, leaving 11 bases between them. The CDR3, as DNA: TGTGCCAGCCAAGGGGACTATAGCAATCAGCCCCAGCATTTT. Translated, it gives CASQGDYSNQPQHF.

This rearrangement joins TRBV19 to TRBJ2-3; the D is unclear. There are 13 residues in the CDR3. The germline gives CDR1 LNHDA, CDR2 SQIVND (reference sequence). V dropped 8 bases and J dropped 0 bases, with 9 bases sitting between them. The CDR3 bases are TGTGCCAGTGGGGTTTTCAGCACAGATACGCAGTATTTT. Its protein is CASGVFSTDTQYF. The variable domain in full, completed from reference TRBV19 and TRBJ2-3, reads DGGITQSPKYLFRKEGQNVTLSCEQNLNHDAMYWYRQDPGQGLRLIYYSQIVNDFQKGDIAEGYSVSREKKESFPLTVTSAQKNPTAFYLCASGVFSTDTQYFGPGTRLTVL.

This clonotype was counted many times. The CDR3 DNA is TGCGCCAGCAGCCCAATAGTTTTCAGCAAGAGCTCTAACTATGGCTACACCTTC. It is translated as CASSPIVFSKSSNYGYTF. The rearrangement uses TRBV4-1 and TRBJ1-2; D gene uncertain. The CDR3 runs 18 residues. Between the trimmed V and J ends, which lost 4 bases and 0 bases, there was a span of 21 bases. CDR1 MGHRA and CDR2 YSYEKL come from the germline V gene.

Concerning this clonotype: One end of the junction varies from germline; a read error may be responsible. CDR3 region: CAGSPGTGRYGYTF. Written as DNA, the CDR3 is TGTGCCGGCAGCCCCGGGACAGGCCGGTATGGCTACACCTTC. The chain uses TRBV6-5 and TRBJ1-2; 8 bases map to TRBD1. Germline V lookup: CDR1 MNHEY, CDR2 SVGAGI. The CDR3 spans 14 residues.

This clonotype occurred a few times. V gene TRBV29-1 combines with J gene TRBJ1-1, with 9 bases identical to TRBD1. With 4 bases clipped from V and 0 bases from J, the junction kept 0 bases outside the gene matches. Looked up from germline, CDR1 is SQVTM and CDR2 is ANQGSEA. There are 13 residues in the CDR3. The CDR3 region is CSVGTGVNTEAFF. CDR3 in DNA: TGCAGCGTTGGGACAGGGGTGAACACTGAAGCTTTCTTT.

In this sample, this clonotype turned up a few times. This chain links TRBV20-1 with TRBJ2-7; 7 nucleotides match TRBD1. Germline loops: CDR1 DFQATT, CDR2 SNEGSKA (reference sequence). The length of the CDR3 is 15 residues. The V segment lost 4 bases and the J segment 3 bases; nucleotides outside the gene matches: 12. This CDR3 is CSANPRQGHIYEQYF. CDR3 coding DNA: TGCAGTGCTAACCCCCGACAGGGTCATATCTACGAGCAGTACTTC.

This chain connects TRBV10-3 to TRBJ1-1; 7 bases are shared with TRBD1. Germline CDR1 reads ENHRY; CDR2 reads SYGVKD. CDR3 length: 13 residues. Trimming at V came to 10 bases and at J to 2 bases, leaving 7 bases not matched to a gene. DNA for the CDR3: TGTGCCACCGCCGGGACAGTCAACACTGAAGCTTTCTTT. As protein: CATAGTVNTEAFF.

CDR3 bases: TGTGCCAGCAGCCGGGGGAGGCACTCCTACGAGCAGTACTTC. This codes for CASSRGRHSYEQYF. The chain uses TRBV7-9 and TRBJ2-7, with D perhaps matching TRBD2 (6 bases). The CDR3 consists of 14 residues. Trimming took off 5 bases at V and 0 bases at J, with 11 bases between the two ends. Germline V gene lookup returns CDR1 SEHNR and CDR2 FQNEAQ (reference sequence).

The V call is TRBV20-1, the J call TRBJ1-5, with 7 bases identical to TRBD1. V was pared by 5 bases and J by 0 bases, with 4 bases of the junction left unmatched. The germline V gene has CDR1 DFQATT and CDR2 SNEGSKA (reference sequence). The CDR3 extends over 14 amino acids. Written as DNA, the CDR3 is TGCAGTGCTTGGACAGGCCGTAGCAATCAGCCCCAGCATTTT. Its protein is CSAWTGRSNQPQHF.

This clonotype was observed a handful of times. The chain recombines TRBV7-9 with TRBJ2-2; TRBD1 is a possible D gene (5 bases). CDR3 length: 18 amino acids. V was cut by 5 bases and J by 0 bases, with 19 bases left in between. Germline values: CDR1 SEHNR, CDR2 FQNEAQ (reference sequence). CDR3 DNA: TGTGCCAGCAGCACTTTTAGGGGCAGTATCTCGAACACCGGGGAGCTGTTTTTT. It translates to CASSTFRGSISNTGELFF.